These 17 T cell receptor beta chains were sequenced from one sample in a study of shared clonotypes between healthy human individuals. CD45RO-negative cells were positively selected for CCR7, leaving out terminally differentiated effector memory CD45RA+ cells. Assay: immunoSEQ multiplex PCR; the TCRdb copy retains only in-frame clones and omits some. Seen here are 2 million to 2.5 million clones, around 93% observed once, and the top ten hold more than 1.5%. Sequencing was performed on naive CD8+ T cells from PBMCs. These receptors all stem from a man aged 18 to 29 in good health. Some clones in this sample may be carry-over from other donors' samples.

This clone was seen a few times. This chain joins TRBV19 and TRBJ1-1, with 9 bases fitting TRBD1. After removal of 7 bases from V and 10 bases from J, the junction contained 4 bases not matched to a gene. The germline V gene encodes CDR1 LNHDA and CDR2 SQIVND (reference sequence). The CDR3 has 11 residues. CDR3 amino acids: CASNADRGAFF. For the CDR3, the DNA is TGTGCCAGTAACGCGGACAGGGGAGCTTTCTTT.

The chain has TRBV27 and TRBJ2-7; D gene unclear. Germline CDR1 and CDR2: MNHEY and SMNVEV (reference sequence). The CDR3 contains 14 residues. Trimming removed 3 bases from V and 1 base from J, with 10 bases in between. The CDR3 bases are TGTGCCAGCAGTTTCGACAAGGGATCCTACGAGCAGTACTTC. This gives the protein CASSFDKGSYEQYF.

Written as DNA, the CDR3 is TGTGCCAGCAGCACTAGGGCCCAGCTCAGGGGGCCCGAGTCTGAAGCTTTCTTT. It encodes CASSTRAQLRGPESEAFF. This chain uses TRBV11-2 with TRBJ1-1; 8 nucleotides agree with TRBD1. Germline trimming cut 5 bases from V and 6 bases from J; bases unmatched to any gene: 20. The germline CDR1 and CDR2 sequences are SGHAT and FQNNGV. The CDR3 is 18 residues long.

This clone was counted a single time. The rearrangement links TRBV27 to TRBJ2-7, with 7 bases lining up with TRBD1. Trimming cost V 4 bases and J 7 bases; bases outside gene matches: 16. Germline V CDR1 and CDR2: MNHEY, SMNVEV (reference sequence). The CDR3 totals 16 residues. DNA of the CDR3: TGTGCCAGCAGTTCACGATTGACAGGGAGAACTGGGGAGCAGTACTTC. It is translated as CASSSRLTGRTGEQYF.

Regarding this clone: Within the sample, other DNA sequences also encode this same CDR3. The V and J genes are TRBV4-1 and TRBJ2-7, with D perhaps matching TRBD2 (6 bases). Deletions cut 0 bases from V and 4 bases from J, with 13 bases between. This CDR3 spans 15 amino acids. Germline V gene data show CDR1 as MGHRA and CDR2 as YSYEKL. CDR3 in DNA: TGCGCCAGCAGCCAAGATCGAACAGGAGGGTACGAGCAGTACTTC. Translated, it gives CASSQDRTGGYEQYF.

The V and J genes are TRBV14 and TRBJ2-7; a possible D gene is TRBD1 (6 bases). From germline, CDR1 is SGHDN and CDR2 FVKESK. The germline V and J ends were trimmed by 0 bases and 4 bases, with 13 bases remaining between them. The CDR3 covers 15 residues. The chain's CDR3 is CASSQEDWTEYEQYF. For the CDR3, the DNA is TGTGCCAGCAGCCAAGAGGATTGGACAGAATACGAGCAGTACTTC.

The rearrangement uses TRBV4-1 and TRBJ2-7, with 10 bases fitting TRBD1. With 2 bases clipped from V and 3 bases from J, the junction kept 10 bases outside the gene matches. The length of the CDR3 is 17 residues. Germline CDR1 and CDR2: MGHRA and YSYEKL. Written as DNA, the CDR3 is TGCGCCAGCAGCCAAATAGGAACCGGGACAGGGGACTACGAGCAGTACTTC. Protein product: CASSQIGTGTGDYEQYF.

The chain couples TRBV7-9 to TRBJ1-1; D not resolved. V shed 5 bases and J shed 0 bases, with 13 bases lying between them. Looked up from germline, CDR1 is SEHNR and CDR2 is FQNEAQ (reference sequence). The CDR3 consists of 15 residues. Written as DNA, the CDR3 is TGTGCCAGCAGCCAGGAAGGACTGCTGAACACTGAAGCTTTCTTT. This gives the protein CASSQEGLLNTEAFF.

The chain links TRBV19 to TRBJ1-4, with D possibly matching TRBD1 (5 bases). The CDR3 has 14 residues. V was clipped by 5 bases and J by 8 bases, with 15 bases between them. Germline V gives CDR1 LNHDA, CDR2 SQIVND (reference sequence). The CDR3 DNA reads as TGTGCCAGTAGTCCGCGCGGACAAGGAGAAAAACTGTTTTTT. Amino acids: CASSPRGQGEKLFF.

As to this clone: Other DNA sequences of this sample code for an identical CDR3. The gene calls are TRBV5-4 and TRBJ2-1, with 8 positions matching TRBD2. Germline CDR1 reads SGHNT; CDR2 reads YYREEE (reference sequence). After removal of 4 bases from V and 4 bases from J, the junction contained 4 bases not matched to a gene. This CDR3 contains 14 residues. The CDR3 loop is CASSTTSGYNEQFF. The CDR3 DNA reads as TGTGCCAGCAGCACTACTAGCGGATACAATGAGCAGTTCTTC.

This clone was recorded only once. The V gene is TRBV9, the J gene TRBJ1-2, with D unresolved. The V gene lost 4 bases and the J gene lost 4 bases, with 20 bases spanning the gap. Germline lookup yields CDR1 SGDLS and CDR2 YYNGEE. The CDR3 contains 16 residues. The CDR3 coding sequence is TGTGCCAGCAGCTCTCCACTAAACAGCGCACTCTATGGCTACACCTTC. This sequence encodes CASSSPLNSALYGYTF.

This rearrangement joins TRBV2 to TRBJ2-1; no clear D. The germline V gene encodes CDR1 SNHLY and CDR2 FYNNEI. The CDR3 contains 15 residues. V was clipped by 5 bases and J by 5 bases, with 16 bases between them. The CDR3 is CASSPPVVRHNEQFF. The CDR3 bases are TGTGCCAGCAGTCCCCCTGTGGTCCGCCACAATGAGCAGTTCTTC.

This chain connects TRBV27 to TRBJ1-5, with 7 positions matching TRBD1. Germline CDR1 MNHEY, CDR2 SMNVEV (reference sequence). V lost 4 bases to trimming and J lost 7 bases; unmatched junction nucleotides: 4. The CDR3 consists of 13 residues. The CDR3 reads CASSSFRGQPQHF. The CDR3 DNA reads TGTGCCAGCAGTTCCTTCAGGGGGCAGCCCCAGCATTTT.

The chain combines TRBV7-9 with TRBJ1-3; weak D call: TRBD1 (6 bases). The CDR3 is made up of 19 amino acids. The V end lost 2 bases, the J end lost 0 bases, and 20 bases lay between the germline ends. Germline V gene lookup returns CDR1 SEHNR and CDR2 FQNEAQ (reference sequence). The CDR3 bases are TGTGCCAGCAGCTTAATGGAGAGTTGGGGACACTTCTCTGGAAACACCATATATTTT. This encodes CASSLMESWGHFSGNTIYF.

This clone was counted once. The V and J genes are TRBV15 and TRBJ1-5, with unresolved D. The length of the CDR3 is 14 residues. Germline-derived CDR1 and CDR2 are LNHNV and YYDKDF (reference sequence). The V gene lost 5 bases and the J gene lost 10 bases, with 18 bases spanning the gap. CDR3 in amino acids: CATSETWTASPQHF. CDR3 DNA: TGTGCCACCAGCGAGACGTGGACTGCCTCTCCCCAGCATTTT.

This chain uses TRBV11-2 with TRBJ1-5; tentative D call: TRBD1 (6 bases). Germline CDR1 and CDR2: SGHAT and FQNNGV. V gave up 5 bases and J gave up 5 bases, with 13 bases separating them. The CDR3 loop spans 14 amino acids. This chain's CDR3 is CASSERDNYQPQHF. CDR3 sequence (DNA): TGTGCCAGCAGCGAGCGGGACAATTATCAGCCCCAGCATTTT.

This chain connects TRBV15 to TRBJ1-4; D remains ambiguous. The germline V gene has CDR1 LNHNV and CDR2 YYDKDF (reference sequence). The CDR3 sequence is 12 residues long. In DNA, the CDR3 is TGTGCTACCTATGCTATTAATGAAAAACTGTTTTTT. Residues: CATYAINEKLFF.